This T cell receptor (beta chain) was sequenced for a study of cytomegalovirus exposure and HLA in healthy donors. Study results and limitations: Reports credit the classifier with highly specific, highly sensitive diagnosis of cytomegalovirus status. The study listed under 200 cytomegalovirus-associated TCR beta chains. A few CMV-associated chains were confirmed in vitro to be specific for CMV antigens.

It was with 60 Vbeta and 13 Jbeta primers that the PCR ran. TCRdb keeps only in-frame clones here, not all; method: immunoSEQ multiplex PCR. Here the sample spans about 160,000 clones, more than 65% being singletons. For this clone: Its antigen is not known.

The CDR3 length is 14 residues. Trimming cost V 6 bases and J 5 bases; bases outside gene matches: 4. CDR1 is MDHEN and CDR2 is SYDVKM in the germline V gene. The sequenced sample was PBMCs. The TCR was taken from a man aged 45-65 years in good health and CMV-seropositive. The chain combines TRBV28 with TRBJ1-4, with 9 bases lining up with TRBD1. CDR3 nucleotides: TGTGCCAGCAGCAGGGGACAGGGCAATGAAAAACTGTTTTTT. Translating it yields CASSRGQGNEKLFF.